What follows are 18 T cell receptor beta chains derived from one specimen sequenced in a study of shared clonotypes between healthy human individuals. The assay was immunoSEQ multiplex PCR, and TCRdb's table has in-frame clones only and misses some. Altogether some 240,000 clones are present, under 80% being singletons, with the ten largest covering over 8.5%. Sequencing was performed on memory CD4+ T cells sorted from blood. The subset was: CD45RA-negative fraction. The receptors stem from a man aged 25-45 years in good health.

The CDR3 loop reads CASSHEAGGYRYEQYF. In DNA form, the CDR3 reads TGTGCCAGCAGCCACGAGGCGGGGGGGTATCGCTACGAGCAGTACTTC. This chain joins TRBV7-9 and TRBJ2-7; 9 bases map to TRBD2. Germline CDR1 SEHNR, CDR2 FQNEAQ (reference sequence). The ends lost 5 bases at V and 3 bases at J; junction bases unmatched: 11. This CDR3 has 16 amino acids.

This clone turned up a few times. This chain connects TRBV29-1 to TRBJ2-5, with D maybe TRBD1 (5 bases). The germline V gene encodes CDR1 SQVTM and CDR2 ANQGSEA. Trimming took off 3 bases at V and 4 bases at J, with 15 bases between the two ends. The CDR3 is 14 residues long. The DNA of the CDR3 is TGCAGCGTTGACGGGCAGGGTGTTCTAGAGACCCAGTACTTC. It codes for CSVDGQGVLETQYF.

This clone was found a few times. The chain links TRBV30 to TRBJ2-7, with 15 nucleotides matching TRBD2. Germline loops: CDR1 GTSNPN, CDR2 SVGIG (reference sequence). CDR3 length: 15 amino acids. J lost 6 bases, V lost 8 bases, and 11 bases had no gene match. This CDR3 is CAGRTSGREISEQYF. In nucleotides, the CDR3 is TGTGCCGGCCGGACTAGCGGGAGGGAAATTTCCGAGCAGTACTTC.

V gene TRBV4-2 combines with J gene TRBJ1-4; a weak D match, TRBD1 (6 bases). V gave up 2 bases and J gave up 6 bases, with 10 bases separating them. Germline V gene sequence: CDR1 LGHNA, CDR2 YNFKEQ. The CDR3 runs to 14 residues. DNA of the CDR3: TGTGCCAGCAGCCAAATGTCAGGGGATGAAAAACTGTTTTTT. Encoded protein: CASSQMSGDEKLFF.

V gene TRBV6-5 combines with J gene TRBJ2-2, with TRBD2 as a possible D gene (7 bases). There are 15 residues in the CDR3. CDR1 is MNHEY and CDR2 is SVGAGI in the germline V gene. V was trimmed by 5 bases and J by 6 bases, leaving 16 bases between them. The chain's CDR3 is CASSNTGGTPGELFF. The CDR3 DNA is TGTGCCAGCAGTAACACCGGGGGGACACCCGGGGAGCTGTTTTTT.

The chain has TRBV27 and TRBJ1-2; possible D gene TRBD1, 5 bases. In germline, CDR1 is MNHEY, CDR2 SMNVEV (reference sequence). The CDR3 length is 17 residues. V was cut by 3 bases and J by 0 bases, with 17 bases left in between. CDR3 in DNA: TGTGCCAGCAGTTTCGGGACCCGTCCCGGGGCTAACTATGGCTACACCTTC. Translating it yields CASSFGTRPGANYGYTF.

The sample holds a few counts of this clone. This chain links TRBV20-1 with TRBJ1-1; perhaps TRBD1 as D (6 bases). The CDR3 is 11 amino acids. V was trimmed by 1 base and J by 10 bases, leaving 10 bases between them. Per germline, CDR1 DFQATT and CDR2 SNEGSKA (reference sequence). As DNA, the CDR3 is TGCAGTGCTAGAGCGGAGACAGGAGCTTTCTTT. It is translated as CSARAETGAFF.

This clone occurred once. V and J are TRBV4-2 and TRBJ2-2, with a tentative D call TRBD2 (7 bases). Between the trimmed V and J ends, which lost 4 bases and 3 bases, there was a span of 21 bases. CDR3 size: 18 residues. Germline-derived CDR1 and CDR2 are LGHNA and YNFKEQ. CDR3 loop: CASSRTWGGGLYTGELFF. CDR3 in DNA: TGTGCCAGCAGCCGCACTTGGGGAGGGGGACTATACACCGGGGAGCTGTTTTTT.

The rearrangement joins TRBV5-1 to TRBJ1-1; D remains unclear. Between the trimmed V and J ends, which lost 2 bases and 0 bases, there was a span of 14 bases. Germline V gene sequence: CDR1 SGHRS, CDR2 YFSETQ. The CDR3 runs to 16 residues. The CDR3 protein is CASSLGSGGMNTEAFF. The CDR3 nucleotides are TGCGCCAGCAGCTTAGGGTCAGGCGGTATGAACACTGAAGCTTTCTTT. Filled out from reference TRBV5-1 and TRBJ1-1, the complete variable domain reads KAGVTQTPRYLIKTRGQQVTLSCSPISGHRSVSWYQQTPGQGLQFLFEYFSETQRNKGNFPGRFSGRQFSNSRSEMNVSTLELGDSALYLCASSLGSGGMNTEAFFGQGTRLTVV.

V usage is TRBV19 and J usage is TRBJ2-7; D gene unclear. With 7 bases removed from V and 3 bases from J, the gap between germline ends came to 22 bases. From germline, CDR1 is LNHDA and CDR2 SQIVND (reference sequence). This CDR3 region has 16 residues. CDR3 residues: CASTSSSRAVDYEQYF. The CDR3 nucleotides read TGTGCCAGTACCTCCTCGAGCCGGGCAGTGGACTACGAGCAGTACTTC.

This sequence joins TRBV27 and TRBJ1-1, with D perhaps TRBD1 (5 bases). This CDR3 has 13 amino acids. Trimming removed 8 bases from V and 3 bases from J, with 13 bases in between. Germline lookup yields CDR1 MNHEY and CDR2 SMNVEV (reference sequence). CDR3 DNA: TGTGCCAGCGTGGGGCGGTTCGACACTGAAGCTTTCTTT. Protein: CASVGRFDTEAFF.

This clone was found a few times. This same CDR3 is encoded by further DNA sequences in the sample. The CDR3 DNA reads TGTGCCAGCAGTCGAGGGGGTTCTTCTGGAAACACCATATATTTT. This encodes CASSRGGSSGNTIYF. The chain is built from TRBV27 and TRBJ1-3; the D gene is possibly TRBD1 (6 bases). Germline V gene lookup returns CDR1 MNHEY and CDR2 SMNVEV (reference sequence). Deletions cut 5 bases from V and 1 base from J, with 12 bases between. This CDR3 has 15 amino acids.

The J gene is TRBJ1-2, the V gene TRBV7-2; a weak D match, TRBD1 (5 bases). The CDR3 is 14 residues long. V lost 1 base and J lost 7, with 13 bases in between. Germline V CDR1 and CDR2: SGHTA, FQGNSA. For the CDR3, the DNA is TGTGCCAGCAGCTTAGACCTCCGGGACCTTGGCTACACCTTC. Its protein is CASSLDLRDLGYTF. The full variable domain, rest sourced from reference TRBV7-2 and TRBJ1-2, is GAGVSQSPSNKVTEKGKDVELRCDPISGHTALYWYRQSLGQGLEFLIYFQGNSAPDKSGLPSDRFSAERTGGSVSTLTIQRTQQEDSAVYLCASSLDLRDLGYTFGSGTRLTVV.

This clone turned up a few times. The chain uses TRBV9 and TRBJ1-3; 7 bases map to TRBD1. J was trimmed by 2 bases and V by 0 bases; bases with no gene match: 2. The CDR3 is 15 amino acids. Germline CDR1 reads SGDLS; CDR2 reads YYNGEE. The CDR3 DNA sequence: TGTGCCAGCAGCGTAGCTGACAGGGCTGGAAACACCATATATTTT. As protein: CASSVADRAGNTIYF.

The chain recombines TRBV5-1 with TRBJ2-3; a weak D match, TRBD2 (6 bases). V gave up 2 bases and J gave up 0 bases, with 16 bases separating them. Looked up from germline, CDR1 is SGHRS and CDR2 is YFSETQ. The CDR3 extends over 17 amino acids. CDR3 residues: CASSFGPWAGSTDTQYF. As DNA, the CDR3 is TGCGCCAGCAGCTTCGGCCCCTGGGCGGGAAGCACAGATACGCAGTATTTT.

V usage is TRBV29-1 and J usage is TRBJ1-3; D might be TRBD1 (5 bases). V gave up 1 base and J gave up 3 bases, with 13 bases separating them. CDR3 length: 15 residues. The germline gives CDR1 SQVTM, CDR2 ANQGSEA. The CDR3 sequence: CSVEAQWGNGNTIYF. For the CDR3, the DNA is TGCAGCGTTGAAGCCCAATGGGGGAATGGAAACACCATATATTTT.

The chain is built from TRBV9 and TRBJ1-2, with a weak D call TRBD1 (6 bases). This CDR3 comprises 13 residues. Between the trimmed V and J ends, which lost 3 bases and 8 bases, there was a span of 14 bases. CDR1 and CDR2 (germline): SGDLS, YYNGEE. This CDR3 reads CASSATGTRGYTF. CDR3 nucleotides: TGTGCCAGCAGCGCAACAGGGACCAGGGGCTACACCTTC.

This clone appeared once. The rearrangement links TRBV28 to TRBJ2-3; unclear D gene. The CDR3 length is 12 residues. Trimming pared 5 bases from V and 1 base from J, leaving 4 bases between. Germline assignment: CDR1 MDHEN and CDR2 SYDVKM. The CDR3 DNA reads as TGTGCCAGCAGTGGTCGCACAGATACGCAGTATTTT. Translated: CASSGRTDTQYF.